This T cell receptor (beta chain) was captured in a study of T cell responses to AZD1222 COVID-19 vaccine. General study results and limits: Spike-specific TCR repertoires showed rising breadth and depth after two AZD1222 doses. Spike-spanning, vaccine-associated CD4 TCRs were dominant at 160-218 and 743-854.

Assay: immunoSEQ multiplex PCR; the TCRdb copy retains only in-frame clones and omits some. The sample holds fewer than 150,000 clones; approximately 85% are singletons and the top ten take around 6.2%. The ends were cut back, 5 bases at V and 2 bases at J, with 7 bases in the middle. The CDR3 is 13 amino acids. As for this clone: Its antigen is not known.

This clonotype originated in an adult in good health. The V gene is TRBV12-3 or TRBV12-4, the J gene TRBJ2-1; no definite D call. Material: peripheral blood, obtained on day 0 of AZD1222 vaccination. CDR3 sequence reads: CASSPGTYNEQFF. The CDR3 bases are TGTGCCAGCAGTCCCGGAACCTACAATGAGCAGTTCTTC.